The sequence of this T cell receptor (beta chain) was determined in a study of OX40 agonist ivuxolimab in advanced cancers. Study details: With ivuxolimab, an agonistic anti-OX40 (CD134) antibody, patients were treated.

Samples were taken at baseline and on day 1 of cycles 4 and 7. The CDR3 sequence is 14 residues long. The trim removed 3 bases at V and 5 bases at J, leaving 5 bases unmatched. Germline lookup yields CDR1 SQVTM and CDR2 ANQGSEA. The assay was immunoSEQ multiplex PCR, and TCRdb's table has in-frame clones only and misses some. The data show tens of thousands of clones, approximately 89% seen once. V gene TRBV29-1 combines with J gene TRBJ2-3; TRBD1 matches at 10 bases. The sample consisted of CD4+ or CD8+ T cells sorted from blood, taken in a trial of the OX40 agonist ivuxolimab. This sequence originates from an adult with an advanced solid tumor such as melanoma, head and neck, liver or kidney cancer. Here the CDR3 DNA reads TGCAGCGTTGAGGAGACAGGGGGCGGAGATACGCAGTATTTT. Protein sequence: CSVEETGGGDTQYF.